The present entry profiles one T cell receptor beta chain with its context. This entry is derived from a study of blood T cells in healthy people across ages. Per germline, CDR1 SGHTA and CDR2 FQGNSA. V lost 5 bases and J lost 3, with 10 bases in between. This CDR3 contains 14 residues. The authors ran a second PCR of about 6 to 11 cycles using a sample-barcoded 5' primer and a J-beta primer mix. TCRdb called the 5' RACE reads again in MiXCR, with one record for every CDR3 protein. The sample has approximately 800,000 distinct CDR3 sequences, 56% seen once. Sequencing was performed on blood. The clonotype originates from a man between 40 and 49 years old in good health. This chain connects TRBV7-2 to TRBJ1-4; the D is unclear. The CDR3: CASSPRTPNEKLFF. The CDR3 nucleotides read TGTGCCAGCAGCCCCCGGACTCCTAATGAAAAACTGTTTTTT.